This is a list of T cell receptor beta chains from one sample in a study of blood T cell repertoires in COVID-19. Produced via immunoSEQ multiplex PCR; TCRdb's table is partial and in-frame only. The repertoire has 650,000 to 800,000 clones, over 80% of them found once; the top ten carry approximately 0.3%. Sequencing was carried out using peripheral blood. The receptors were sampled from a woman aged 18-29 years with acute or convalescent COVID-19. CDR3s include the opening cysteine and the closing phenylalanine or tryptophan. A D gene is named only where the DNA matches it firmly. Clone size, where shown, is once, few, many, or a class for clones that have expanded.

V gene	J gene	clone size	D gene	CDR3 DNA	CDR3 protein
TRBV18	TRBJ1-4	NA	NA	TGTGCCAGCTCACCAGACGGGAGGAATGAAAAACTGTTTTTT	CASSPDGRNEKLFF
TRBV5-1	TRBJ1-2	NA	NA	TGCGCCAGCAGCTTGGGGGGCGGCGGCTACACCTTC	CASSLGGGGYTF
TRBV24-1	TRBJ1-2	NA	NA	TGTGCCGTAGGCGGGGGGCTCGGCTACACCTTC	CAVGGGLGYTF
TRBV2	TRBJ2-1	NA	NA	TGTGCCAGCAGCTATCAGGCCTACAATGAGCAGTTCTTC	CASSYQAYNEQFF
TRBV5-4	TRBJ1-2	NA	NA	TGTGCCAGCAGCTCCGACAGCGTCTATGGCTACACCTTC	CASSSDSVYGYTF
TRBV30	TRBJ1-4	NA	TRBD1	TGTGCCTGGACTGATCAGGACAGGGAAAAGTATGGAAAACTGTTTTTT	CAWTDQDREKYGKLFF
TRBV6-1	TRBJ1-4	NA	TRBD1	TGTGCCAGCAGTGAAGCAAAGGGGGCGGTGCACGAAAAACTGTTTTTT	CASSEAKGAVHEKLFF
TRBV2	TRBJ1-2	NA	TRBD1	TGTGCCAGCAGAGTCGGGACAGCCTCTTCGGGCTACACCTTC	CASRVGTASSGYTF
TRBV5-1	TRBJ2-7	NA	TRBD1	TGCGCCAGCAGCCTCACCGGGACAGGTGACTACGAGCAGTACTTC	CASSLTGTGDYEQYF
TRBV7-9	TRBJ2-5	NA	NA	TGTGCCAGCGGCCGATTACGTGAGGAGGTGACCCAGTACTTC	CASGRLREEVTQYF
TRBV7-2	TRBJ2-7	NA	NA	TGTGCCAGCAGCTCAATCTACGAGCAGTACTTC	CASSSIYEQYF
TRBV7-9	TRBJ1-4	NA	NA	TGTGCCAGCAGCTTATCCGCGGGGGGCCCTAATGAAAAACTGTTTTTT	CASSLSAGGPNEKLFF
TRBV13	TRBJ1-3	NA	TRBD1	TGTGCCAGCAGCCCGGGACAGGGGGCGAGTGGAAACACCATATATTTT	CASSPGQGASGNTIYF
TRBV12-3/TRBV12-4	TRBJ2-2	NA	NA	TGTGCCAGCAGTCAGGGGAACGGGGAGCTGTTTTTT	CASSQGNGELFF
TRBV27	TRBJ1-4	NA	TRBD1	TGTGCCAGCCACCCGGGACAGACAACGCTTGAAAAACTGTTTTTT	CASHPGQTTLEKLFF
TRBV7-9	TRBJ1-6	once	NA	TGTGCCAGCAGCTCTCTAGGGGGAGAACGGAATTCACCCCTCCACTTT	CASSSLGGERNSPLHF
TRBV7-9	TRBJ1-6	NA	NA	TGTGCCAGCAGCTGGGGGGATTCACCCCTCCACTTT	CASSWGDSPLHF
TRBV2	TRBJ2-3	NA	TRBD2	TGTGCCAGCAGCCGGGGGGGCCGATATACGCAGTATTTT	CASSRGGRYTQYF
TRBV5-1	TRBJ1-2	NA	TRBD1	TGCGCCAGCAGCTTCGGGACAGCTACTTATGGCTACACCTTC	CASSFGTATYGYTF
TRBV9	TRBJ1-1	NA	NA	TGTGCCAGCAGCGTAGGGTTGGCAAACACTGAAGCTTTCTTT	CASSVGLANTEAFF
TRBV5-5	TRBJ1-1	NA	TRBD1	TGTGCCAGCAGCTTCGAACAGGGGGTAACTGAAGCTTTCTTT	CASSFEQGVTEAFF
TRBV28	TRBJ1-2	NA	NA	TGTGCCAGCAGGTCCGGTTATGGCTACACCTTC	CASRSGYGYTF
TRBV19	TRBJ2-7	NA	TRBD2	TGTGCCAGTAGTATTAATAGCGGGGGGACCCAGTACGAGCAGTACTTC	CASSINSGGTQYEQYF
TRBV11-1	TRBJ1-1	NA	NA	TGTGCCAGCAGCTTCGAGACAGGTGGGCTGGGGACTGAAGCTTTCTTT	CASSFETGGLGTEAFF
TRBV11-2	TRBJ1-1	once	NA	TGTGCCAGCAGCTTAAGAGGTAGGACTGAAGCTTTCTTT	CASSLRGRTEAFF
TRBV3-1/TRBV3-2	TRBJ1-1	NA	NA	TGTGCCAGCAGCCAAGAGCGGGGGCGGATTGCTGAAGCTTTCTTT	CASSQERGRIAEAFF
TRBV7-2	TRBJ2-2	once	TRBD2	TGTGCCAGCAGCTTACGGGTTAGGACTAGCGGGGGCAACACCGGGGAGCTGTTTTTT	CASSLRVRTSGGNTGELFF
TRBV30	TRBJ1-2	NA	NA	TGTGCCTGGAGTGTTTCCTCGAACTATGGCTACACCTTC	CAWSVSSNYGYTF
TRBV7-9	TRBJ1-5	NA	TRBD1	TGTGCCAGCAGCCGGGACAGAAGCAATCAGCCCCAGCATTTT	CASSRDRSNQPQHF
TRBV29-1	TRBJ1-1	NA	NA	TGCAGCGTTGAGCGGAACAGGGAAGCTTTCTTT	CSVERNREAFF
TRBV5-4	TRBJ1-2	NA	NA	TGTGCCAGCAGCTTAGAGGAGGGCTTTAATGGCTACACCTTC	CASSLEEGFNGYTF
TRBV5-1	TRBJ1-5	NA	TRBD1	TGCGCCAGCAGCTTGGGACAGGGCGAAAATCAGCCCCAGCATTTT	CASSLGQGENQPQHF
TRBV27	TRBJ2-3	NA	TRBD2	TGTGCCAGCAGTCCCCCCCGACTAGCGGGGGGGCAAGATACGCAGTATTTT	CASSPPRLAGGQDTQYF
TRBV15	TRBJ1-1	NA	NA	TGTGCCACCAGCAACCGAGACACCCCGAACACTGAAGCTTTCTTT	CATSNRDTPNTEAFF
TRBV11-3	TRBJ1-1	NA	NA	TGTGCCAGCAGCCGCCAGGGGTCTAAAGCTTTCTTT	CASSRQGSKAFF
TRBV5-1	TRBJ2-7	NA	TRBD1	TGCGCCAGCAGCGCCACAGGGGGCTTTACCTACGAGCAGTACTTC	CASSATGGFTYEQYF
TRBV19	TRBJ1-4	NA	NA	TGTGCCAGTAGTATCTCGGGAGGAAATGAAAAACTGTTTTTT	CASSISGGNEKLFF
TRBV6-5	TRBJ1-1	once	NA	TGTGCCAGCAGTTGGGGGACATCCGAAGCTTTCTTT	CASSWGTSEAFF
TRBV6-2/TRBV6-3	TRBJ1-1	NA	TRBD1	TGTGCCAGCAGTTACGATGACAGGGGGAACACTGAAGCTTTCTTT	CASSYDDRGNTEAFF
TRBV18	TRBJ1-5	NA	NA	TGTGCCAGCTCTTACCAGGGGCGCGATCAGCCCCAGCATTTT	CASSYQGRDQPQHF
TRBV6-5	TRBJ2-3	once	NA	TGTGCCAGCAGGAAAACTGGCACAGATACGCAGTATTTT	CASRKTGTDTQYF